Below, 28 T cell receptor beta chains from the same sample are listed, as sequenced in a study of read filtering for tumor transcriptome and immune sequencing. From 300 to 400 ng of RNA, a library with molecular barcoded alpha/delta and beta/gamma adaptors was made. In TCRdb, the reads were re-called with MiXCR into one record per CDR3 protein. This table has tens of thousands of distinct CDR3 sequences, over 9.5% appearing once. Sequencing was done on a sample of a population of CD138-negative cells sorted from bone marrow. The receptors stem from a donor over 35 with multiple myeloma.

This clonotype was counted ten times or more. J is TRBJ2-3 and V is TRBV7-9; D remains ambiguous. This CDR3 is 14 amino acids long. Germline V lookup: CDR1 SEHNR, CDR2 FQNEAQ (reference sequence). Deletions cut 7 bases from V and 2 bases from J, with 13 bases between. CDR3 sequence: CASTRDTNTDTQYF. The CDR3 bases are TGTGCCAGCACCCGAGACACAAACACAGATACGCAGTATTTT.

In this sample, this clonotype turned up many times. CDR3 sequence reads: CSAEGSGPSTDTQYF. The CDR3 DNA follows: TGCAGTGCCGAGGGTAGCGGGCCTAGCACAGATACGCAGTATTTT. The chain joins TRBV20-1 to TRBJ2-3; 7 bases agree with TRBD2. V shed 6 bases and J 0 bases; nucleotides not matched to a gene: 9. CDR3 length: 15 residues. The germline CDR1 and CDR2 sequences are DFQATT and SNEGSKA (reference sequence).

This clonotype appeared many times. The V and J genes are TRBV7-2 and TRBJ2-1; maybe TRBD2 (5 bases). This CDR3 region has 15 residues. V was pared by 7 bases and J by 0 bases, with 13 bases between. Per the germline V gene, CDR1 is SGHTA and CDR2 is FQGNSA. This chain's CDR3 is CASNPDSSSYNEQFF. In DNA, the CDR3 is TGTGCCAGCAACCCGGACTCCTCCTCCTACAATGAGCAGTTCTTC. Variable domain in full (rest from reference TRBV7-2 and TRBJ2-1): GAGVSQSPSNKVTEKGKDVELRCDPISGHTALYWYRQSLGQGLEFLIYFQGNSAPDKSGLPSDRFSAERTGGSVSTLTIQRTQQEDSAVYLCASNPDSSSYNEQFFGPGTRLTVL.

With respect to this clonotype: This likely came from a read error, as a far larger clone is one base away. V is TRBV30 and J is TRBJ1-1, with a weak D call TRBD1 (5 bases). This CDR3 is 13 amino acids long. Germline V gene lookup returns CDR1 GTSNPN and CDR2 SVGIG (reference sequence). Written as DNA, the CDR3 is TGTGCCAGCAGCTTAGTAGGGGACGCTGAAGCTTCCTTT. Translating gives CASSLVGDAEASF.

This clonotype showed up many times. The J gene is TRBJ2-5, the V gene TRBV29-1; the D gene could be TRBD1 or TRBD2 (5 bases each). This CDR3 comprises 10 residues. Germline CDR1 SQVTM, CDR2 ANQGSEA. The ends were cut back, 4 bases at V and 5 bases at J, with 5 bases in the middle. CDR3 DNA: TGCAGCGTTGGGGGGGAGACCCAGTACTTC. Translating gives CSVGGETQYF.

This clonotype was seen ten or more times. The chain links TRBV4-2 to TRBJ2-3, with D tentatively TRBD2 (6 bases). Germline-derived CDR1 and CDR2 are LGHNA and YNFKEQ. This CDR3 spans 16 amino acids. V was trimmed by 0 bases and J by 4 bases, leaving 14 bases between them. The CDR3 sequence is CASSQDMPGEADTQYF. The CDR3 region has the DNA TGTGCCAGCAGCCAAGATATGCCGGGAGAGGCAGATACGCAGTATTTT.

Comment on this clonotype: This may be a read error, as it is one base from a much larger clone. The gene calls are TRBV12-3 or TRBV12-4 and TRBJ2-7; D not certain. The CDR3 loop spans 15 amino acids. V dropped 5 bases and J dropped 3 bases, with 17 bases sitting between them. Here the CDR3 reads CASSTGGQAYYEQYF. The CDR3, as DNA: TGTGCCAGCAGTACGGGTGGCCAGGCTTACTACGAGCAGTACTTC.

This clonotype has at least ten counts. The gene calls are TRBV20-1 and TRBJ2-3; weak D call: TRBD1 (5 bases). Trimming removed 3 bases at V and 4 bases at J, with 14 bases between. This CDR3 comprises 14 residues. From germline, CDR1 is DFQATT and CDR2 SNEGSKA (reference sequence). The CDR3 loop reads CSARIRVISDTQYF. DNA for the CDR3: TGCAGTGCTAGGATCAGGGTTATTTCAGATACGCAGTATTTT.

This clonotype was observed a few times. Given a much more abundant clone one base away, this may be a read error. The chain couples TRBV24-1 to TRBJ2-1, with 7 nucleotides matching TRBD2. The CDR3 loop spans 17 amino acids. Germline CDR1 and CDR2: KGHDR and SFDVKD. This CDR3 reads CATSEVGAGVSHKEQFF. DNA for the CDR3: TGTGCCACCAGTGAGGTGGGTGCGGGAGTCTCCCACAAGGAGCAGTTCTTC.

The chain recombines TRBV2 with TRBJ2-2; TRBD2 matches 11 bases. The germline V gene encodes CDR1 SNHLY and CDR2 FYNNEI. The CDR3 extends over 15 amino acids. J gave up 1 base and V 6 bases, and 1 base lay outside the gene matches. The CDR3 reads CASRGTSGNTGELFF. CDR3 DNA: TGTGCCAGCAGGGGGACTAGCGGGAACACCGGGGAGCTGTTTTTT.

The sample holds many counts of this clonotype. The chain carries TRBV28 and TRBJ1-1; D not resolved. V was trimmed by 5 bases and J by 1 base, leaving 8 bases between them. This CDR3 is 13 amino acids long. From germline, CDR1 is MDHEN and CDR2 SYDVKM. The CDR3: CASSPTANTEAFF. CDR3 coding DNA: TGTGCCAGCAGTCCCACAGCGAACACTGAAGCTTTCTTT.

The table lists this clonotype with many counts. The rearrangement joins TRBV29-1 to TRBJ2-1; 9 bases fit TRBD2. J lost 0 bases, V lost 1 base, and 1 base had no gene match. This CDR3 comprises 15 residues. In germline, CDR1 is SQVTM, CDR2 ANQGSEA. The CDR3 sequence: CSVEGGRASYNEQFF. In DNA form, the CDR3 reads TGCAGCGTTGAAGGCGGGAGGGCCTCCTACAATGAGCAGTTCTTC.

As for this clonotype: A much more abundant neighbour one base away suggests this may be a read error. As the CDR3 is not closed by the conserved phenylalanine or tryptophan, this likely results from a read error. CDR3 DNA sequence: TGTGCCAGCAGCTCCGGGACCCCGTACCAAGAGACCCAGTACCTC. It codes for CASSSGTPYQETQYL. V and J are TRBV7-9 and TRBJ2-5; the D gene could be TRBD1 or TRBD2 (5 bases each). Per germline, CDR1 SEHNR and CDR2 FQNEAQ (reference sequence). The V and J ends lost 4 bases and 0 bases respectively, with 12 bases between them. The CDR3 has 15 amino acids.

A note on this clonotype: A much more abundant neighbour one base away suggests this may be a read error. The V call is TRBV19, the J call TRBJ2-1; 9 nucleotides agree with TRBD1. The CDR3 extends over 16 amino acids. With V trimmed by 11 bases and J by 1 base, 12 bases remained unmatched. Germline V gene lookup returns CDR1 LNHDA and CDR2 SQIVND (reference sequence). The chain's CDR3 is CAGFPGQGKSYNEQFF. For the CDR3, the DNA is TGTGCCGGTTTTCCCGGACAGGGGAAATCCTACAATGAGCAGTTCTTC.

The chain couples TRBV5-6 to TRBJ2-1; 7 bases align to TRBD1. CDR1 and CDR2 from the germline V gene are SGHDT and YYEEEE. Unmatched junction bases numbered 8, after V lost 3 bases and J lost 5 bases. The CDR3 has 15 residues. This CDR3 is CASSSDRPAHNEQFF. As DNA, the CDR3 is TGTGCCAGCAGCTCGGACAGGCCAGCGCACAATGAGCAGTTCTTC.

The sample holds many counts of this clonotype. The CDR3 DNA reads as TGCAGTGCTTCGGGACTAGCGAGCTACGAGCAGTACTTC. It is translated as CSASGLASYEQYF. The chain carries TRBV20-1 and TRBJ2-7; 10 bases are shared with TRBD2. The germline CDR1 and CDR2 sequences are DFQATT and SNEGSKA (reference sequence). V was pared by 5 bases and J by 3 bases, with 4 bases of the junction left unmatched. This CDR3 comprises 13 residues.

There are many counts of this clonotype. The chain uses TRBV29-1 and TRBJ2-7; 9 bases map to TRBD1. V was clipped by 5 bases and J by 0 bases; unmatched bases: 5. CDR1 and CDR2 from the germline V gene are SQVTM and ANQGSEA. The CDR3 has 14 amino acids. The CDR3 reads CSVKQGASSYEQYF. The CDR3 DNA follows: TGCAGCGTTAAACAGGGGGCAAGCTCCTACGAGCAGTACTTC.

For this clonotype: Sequence at one end of the junction differs from germline and may be a read error. This chain links TRBV7-2 with TRBJ2-1; D gene uncertain. The CDR3 totals 15 residues. The germline gives CDR1 SGHTA, CDR2 FQGNSA. The CDR3 is CASSSDMRSFNEQFF. The CDR3 region has the DNA TGTGCCAGCAGCTCAGACATGCGATCCTTCAATGAGCAGTTCTTC.

In this sample, this clonotype turned up a few times. The rearrangement uses TRBV4-1 and TRBJ1-3; D is undetermined. There are 14 residues in the CDR3. Trimming took 2 bases from V and 4 from J, leaving 9 bases between them. Germline V gene sequence: CDR1 MGHRA, CDR2 YSYEKL. CDR3 in DNA: TGCGCCAGCAGCCAAAATAATGGGGGAAACACCATATATTTT. Translation: CASSQNNGGNTIYF.

A note on this clonotype: This may be a read error, as it is one base from a much larger clone. The chain recombines TRBV28 with TRBJ1-2; 8 bases map to TRBD1. Germline CDR1 is MDHEN and CDR2 is SYDVKM. J gave up 8 bases and V 7 bases, and 3 bases lay outside the gene matches. The CDR3 extends over 11 amino acids. CDR3 bases: TGTGCCAGCAATCCAGGGGGCGGCTACACCTTC. This sequence encodes CASNPGGGYTF.

Ten or more counts support this clonotype. This chain connects TRBV7-6 to TRBJ2-3; D unclear. V gave up 1 base and J gave up 5 bases, with 7 bases separating them. The CDR3 length is 13 residues. Germline values: CDR1 SGHVS, CDR2 FNYEAQ. This CDR3 is CASSLVREDTQYF. The DNA for the CDR3 is TGTGCCAGCAGCTTAGTAAGGGAAGATACGCAGTATTTT.

The sample holds many counts of this clonotype. The V call is TRBV3-1, the J call TRBJ1-5, with D tentatively TRBD1 (5 bases). V lost 1 base, J lost 4 bases, and 11 bases lay in between. The germline V gene has CDR1 LGHDT and CDR2 YNNKEL (reference sequence). This CDR3 has 15 residues. This CDR3 is CASSQAWDANQPQHF. The DNA for the CDR3 is TGTGCCAGCAGCCAAGCGTGGGACGCAAATCAGCCCCAGCATTTT.

This clonotype was observed at least ten times. The rearrangement joins TRBV11-2 to TRBJ1-5; D gene unclear. Trimming stripped 0 bases from V and 1 base from J, with 7 bases between. The germline gives CDR1 SGHAT, CDR2 FQNNGV. CDR3 size: 15 residues. CDR3 region: CASSLDLVSNQPQHF. The DNA for the CDR3 is TGTGCCAGCAGCTTAGACTTAGTGAGCAATCAGCCCCAGCATTTT.

In its sample, this clonotype was seen many times. This may come from a read error, since a much larger clone is one base off. The V and J genes are TRBV2 and TRBJ1-4; D uncertain. The CDR3 contains 14 residues. Germline V gene lookup returns CDR1 SNHLY and CDR2 FYNNEI. The CDR3: CASSEAGAPGKRFF. The CDR3 nucleotides are TGTGCCAGCAGTGAAGCGGGAGCCCCCGGAAAACGGTTTTTT.

This clonotype was counted at least ten times. V usage is TRBV7-9 and J usage is TRBJ2-7; TRBD1 matches 7 bases. The V segment lost 5 bases and the J segment 5 bases; nucleotides outside the gene matches: 6. Germline-derived CDR1 and CDR2 are SEHNR and FQNEAQ (reference sequence). The CDR3 length is 13 residues. The CDR3 nucleotides read TGTGCCAGCAGCCATCCTGACAGGGACGAGCAGTACTTC. It encodes CASSHPDRDEQYF.

This clonotype was found many times. The CDR3 bases are TGTGCCTGGAGTCAGGAGGGGACTGAAGCTTTCTTT. Residues: CAWSQEGTEAFF. This sequence joins TRBV30 and TRBJ1-1; maybe TRBD1 (5 bases). Germline V lookup: CDR1 GTSNPN, CDR2 SVGIG (reference sequence). V was pared by 2 bases and J by 5 bases, with 9 bases between. The CDR3 has 12 amino acids.

The sample holds many counts of this clonotype. The chain uses TRBV4-1 and TRBJ2-2; D is uncertain. V lost 2 bases and J lost 6, with 4 bases in between. There are 12 residues in the CDR3. Germline values: CDR1 MGHRA, CDR2 YSYEKL. CDR3 protein: CASSQLSGELFF. Here the CDR3 DNA reads TGCGCCAGCAGCCAACTATCCGGGGAGCTGTTTTTT.

This clonotype has just a few counts. V usage is TRBV29-1 and J usage is TRBJ2-1; weak D call: TRBD2 (6 bases). Germline CDR1 SQVTM, CDR2 ANQGSEA. V was cut by 1 base and J by 7 bases, with 11 bases left in between. The CDR3 consists of 13 residues. CDR3 amino acids: CSVEGGKRNEQFF. The CDR3, as DNA: TGCAGCGTTGAAGGCGGGAAGAGGAATGAGCAGTTCTTC.